Reported below is one T cell receptor beta chain. Its antigen remains unknown. Just one base apart from a much larger clone, this may be a read error. Investigators took RNA and DNA out together from 20-30 mg of unsorted bulk tissue. The patients carried chronic HBV infection and had received no treatment. This sample is drawn from a study of tumor-infiltrating lymphocytes in primary liver carcinoma. On the study more broadly: Read depth, roughly 3.5 to 7.13 million productive TCRbeta reads, did not differ significantly between tissues. Overall study findings and caveats: Tumor region pairs showed greater overlap than either tumor-adjacent or tumor-blood pairs did. The difference in top-250-clone fraction between tumors and blood was significant, favoring tumors (p = 0.039).

cDNA specific to TCR beta was made from around 530 ng of total RNA, with a constant-region primer employed for priming. The TCR beta library was amplified through three nested multiplex PCR rounds in a modified ARM-PCR procedure. TCRdb passed the multiplex PCR reads through MiXCR, listing each CDR3 protein once. The sample includes roughly 80,000 distinct CDR3 sequences, 69% seen only once; the top ten take approximately 27%. The TCR sequence derives from a man in his forties with primary liver carcinoma and hepatitis B virus infection. Sequenced sample: tumor-adjacent normal liver tissue.

The CDR3 loop is CAWSVRGITTEAFF. Written as DNA, the CDR3 is TGTGCCTGGAGTGTACGGGGGATAACCACTGAAGCTTTCTTT. The rearrangement uses TRBV30 and TRBJ1-1, with D perhaps TRBD1 (5 bases). From germline, CDR1 is GTSNPN and CDR2 SVGIG (reference sequence). V lost 0 bases and J 4 bases, leaving 12 bases between the germline ends. This CDR3 has 14 amino acids.